The 17 T cell receptor beta chains in this list originate from one sample, sequenced in a study of blood T cell repertoires in COVID-19. The data were produced by immunoSEQ multiplex PCR, yet TCRdb's version contains in-frame clones alone and is incomplete. The sample contains approximately 110,000 clones, 75% to 90% of which appear only once. The sequenced material came from peripheral blood. Receptors originate from a human donor in a cohort sampled during active COVID-19.

The genes are TRBV7-2 and TRBJ2-1; 9 nucleotides match TRBD2. Looked up from germline, CDR1 is SGHTA and CDR2 is FQGNSA. There are 15 residues in the CDR3. The V gene end was trimmed by 1 base and the J gene end by 8 bases; junction bases not matched to a gene: 6. The CDR3 DNA sequence: TGTGCCAGCAGCTTAGGGGGGACTAGCCTATATGAGCAGTTCTTC. It yields the protein CASSLGGTSLYEQFF.

This sequence joins TRBV27 and TRBJ1-2; no reliable D call. The germline V and J ends were trimmed by 6 bases and 8 bases, with 10 bases remaining between them. The CDR3 extends over 11 amino acids. CDR1 and CDR2 (germline): MNHEY, SMNVEV (reference sequence). CDR3 bases: TGTGCCAGCAGAGGAGTAGGAGGCTACACCTTC. It is translated as CASRGVGGYTF.

V is TRBV3-1 (or the pseudogene TRBV3-2) and J is TRBJ2-7, with a weak D call TRBD1 (6 bases). The CDR3 runs 15 residues. V lost 1 base and J lost 0, with 10 bases in between. The germline gives CDR1 LGHDT, CDR2 YNNKEL (reference sequence). The DNA for the CDR3 is TGTGCCAGCAGCCAAGCCAGGGGTAGCTCCTACGAGCAGTACTTC. The encoded protein is CASSQARGSSYEQYF.

This clone was observed a few times. This rearrangement joins TRBV5-1 to TRBJ2-7; TRBD1 is a possible D gene (6 bases). The CDR3 covers 12 residues. V lost 3 bases and J 7 bases, leaving 11 bases between the germline ends. The germline gives CDR1 SGHRS, CDR2 YFSETQ. CDR3 in amino acids: CASSYRTEEQYF. The CDR3 coding sequence is TGCGCCAGCAGCTACCGGACAGAAGAGCAGTACTTC.

This chain joins TRBV27 and TRBJ1-5, with D possibly matching TRBD1 (5 bases). Trimming stripped 6 bases from V and 11 bases from J, with 20 bases between. CDR3 length equals 14 residues. CDR1 is MNHEY, CDR2 SMNVEV, per germline (reference sequence). DNA of the CDR3: TGTGCCAGCAGCCCCGGCAGGGAAAAATTGGCCCAGCATTTT. Encoded protein: CASSPGREKLAQHF.

V usage is TRBV5-1 and J usage is TRBJ2-3, with D perhaps matching TRBD2 (6 bases). V was clipped by 4 bases and J by 2 bases, with 11 bases between them. Germline-derived CDR1 and CDR2 are SGHRS and YFSETQ. CDR3 size: 14 residues. The CDR3 loop reads CASSPGGYTDTQYF. The CDR3 nucleotides read TGCGCCAGCAGCCCCGGAGGGTACACAGATACGCAGTATTTT.

The V gene is TRBV7-3, the J gene TRBJ2-5; a possible D gene is TRBD2 (6 bases). Trimming removed 5 bases at V and 2 bases at J, with 9 bases between. There are 13 residues in the CDR3. Per germline, CDR1 SGHTA and CDR2 FQGTGA. CDR3 amino acids: CASSGGFQETQYF. In DNA, the CDR3 is TGTGCCAGCAGCGGGGGGTTTCAAGAGACCCAGTACTTC.

The chain uses TRBV5-6 and TRBJ2-1; 7 bases are shared with TRBD1. V gave up 2 bases and J gave up 10 bases; unmatched junction bases: 6. The CDR3 has 13 residues. Germline V gives CDR1 SGHDT, CDR2 YYEEEE. CDR3 sequence: CASSFGRGNEQFF. The CDR3 DNA follows: TGTGCCAGCAGCTTCGGCAGGGGGAACGAGCAGTTCTTC.

This clone came up once. This rearrangement joins TRBV4-1 to TRBJ1-4; 7 bases are a match to TRBD1. Trimming at V came to 1 base and at J to 0 bases, leaving 5 bases not matched to a gene. CDR3 length: 17 residues. CDR1 is MGHRA, CDR2 YSYEKL, per germline. In nucleotides, the CDR3 is TGCGCCAGCAGCCAAGGACAGGGACCGCCAACTAATGAAAAACTGTTTTTT. Encoded protein: CASSQGQGPPTNEKLFF.

This clone was found once. The V gene is TRBV5-5, the J gene TRBJ2-7; TRBD2 agrees at 15 bases. Trimming cost V 2 bases and J 0 bases; bases outside gene matches: 9. Per germline, CDR1 SGHKS and CDR2 YYEKEE (reference sequence). CDR3 length: 19 amino acids. CDR3 residues: CASSFRTGTSGRSSYEQYF. The DNA for the CDR3 is TGTGCCAGCAGCTTTAGGACAGGGACTAGCGGGAGGTCCTCCTACGAGCAGTACTTC.

The rearrangement uses TRBV12-3 or TRBV12-4 and TRBJ2-7; D is unresolved. V lost 6 bases and J 2 bases, leaving 8 bases between the germline ends. CDR3 size: 12 residues. The CDR3 sequence is CASSPNAYEQYF. The CDR3 nucleotides read TGTGCCAGCAGCCCTAATGCCTACGAGCAGTACTTC.

The chain recombines TRBV18 with TRBJ2-1, with TRBD1 matching 8 bases. Germline CDR1 is KGHSH and CDR2 is LQKENI. The CDR3 has 16 residues. V was pared by 4 bases and J by 1 base, with 6 bases of the junction left unmatched. CDR3 coding DNA: TGTGCCAGCTCACGAGGACAGGGCGGGTCCTACAATGAGCAGTTCTTC. It codes for CASSRGQGGSYNEQFF.

J is TRBJ2-3 and V is TRBV18, with D possibly TRBD1 on 5 matching bases. Germline values: CDR1 KGHSH, CDR2 LQKENI. V was pared by 2 bases and J by 2 bases, with 14 bases between. The CDR3 has 16 residues. The CDR3: CASSPSWGDSTDTQYF. DNA for the CDR3: TGTGCCAGCTCACCATCCTGGGGCGACTCCACAGATACGCAGTATTTT.

The gene calls are TRBV10-3 and TRBJ1-2; 7 nucleotides line up with TRBD1. V lost 0 bases and J lost 3; bases outside the gene matches: 7. CDR3 size: 16 residues. The V gene's germline CDR1 is ENHRY and CDR2 SYGVKD. CDR3 nucleotides: TGTGCCATCAGTGAGTCCGGGGGACAGCGACACTATGGCTACACCTTC. This sequence encodes CAISESGGQRHYGYTF.

This chain joins TRBV3-1 (or the pseudogene TRBV3-2) and TRBJ2-7; the D gene is possibly TRBD2 (6 bases). The CDR3 extends over 13 amino acids. V gave up 1 base and J gave up 9 bases, with 13 bases separating them. From germline, CDR1 is LGHDT and CDR2 YNNKEL (reference sequence). The CDR3 DNA sequence: TGTGCCAGCAGCCAAGCGGCTGGACTAACGCAGTACTTC. Protein product: CASSQAAGLTQYF.

The rearrangement joins TRBV7-9 to TRBJ1-1; D unresolved. The germline V gene encodes CDR1 SEHNR and CDR2 FQNEAQ (reference sequence). V was cut by 3 bases and J by 5 bases, with 13 bases left in between. The CDR3 runs to 14 residues. CDR3 loop: CASSFAVPGTEAFF. The DNA for the CDR3 is TGTGCCAGCAGCTTTGCGGTCCCCGGGACTGAAGCTTTCTTT.

The V gene is TRBV7-2, the J gene TRBJ2-4, with TRBD1 as a possible D gene (7 bases). V was trimmed by 2 bases and J by 6 bases, leaving 11 bases between them. Germline loops: CDR1 SGHTA, CDR2 FQGNSA. The CDR3 consists of 14 residues. In nucleotides, the CDR3 is TGTGCCAGCAGCTTAATCCAGGGGGGAAACATTCAGTACTTC. Its translation: CASSLIQGGNIQYF.